Each of the 8 T cell receptor beta chains below was sequenced from the same sample in a study of blood T cell repertoires in COVID-19. Profiling relied on immunoSEQ multiplex PCR, and the TCRdb table lists in-frame clones only, not all of them. The sample includes about 330,000 clones, around 80% of them seen just once. The sequenced sample consisted of peripheral blood. These receptors came from a woman in her forties or fifties with acute or convalescent COVID-19.

V is TRBV7-2 and J is TRBJ1-1; 9 positions match TRBD1. The CDR3 has 17 amino acids. Germline V gene sequence: CDR1 SGHTA, CDR2 FQGNSA. J gave up 4 bases and V 5 bases, and 14 bases lay outside the gene matches. The CDR3 nucleotides read TGTGCCAGCAGCCCCCCCACAGGGGGCGCGGGGGGCACTGAAGCTTTCTTT. It encodes CASSPPTGGAGGTEAFF.

This sequence joins TRBV21-1 and TRBJ1-5. TRBV21-1 constitutes a pseudogene. The CDR3 spans 18 residues. In nucleotides, the CDR3 is TGTGCCAGCAGCAAAGGGCGTCGGGGGGCGGGATGCAATCAGCCCCAGCATTTT. Translating gives CASSKGRRGAGCNQPQHF.

The chain carries TRBV2 and TRBJ2-1, with 10 bases that match TRBD2. V was clipped by 6 bases and J by 2 bases; unmatched bases: 4. The CDR3 consists of 15 residues. Germline CDR1 and CDR2: SNHLY and FYNNEI. The CDR3 bases are TGTGCCAGCAGCGCTCTAGCGGGGGCCTACAATGAGCAGTTCTTC. This translates into CASSALAGAYNEQFF.

The rearrangement uses TRBV30 and TRBJ2-5, with D possibly matching TRBD2 (5 bases). Per germline, CDR1 GTSNPN and CDR2 SVGIG (reference sequence). Trimming took off 0 bases at V and 4 bases at J, with 9 bases between the two ends. This CDR3 has 13 residues. The CDR3 DNA sequence: TGTGCCTGGAGTGTCGCCGGAGGAGAGACCCAGTACTTC. Translation: CAWSVAGGETQYF.

The chain carries TRBV6-2 or TRBV6-3 and TRBJ2-7; 11 nucleotides align to TRBD2. From germline, CDR1 is MNHEY and CDR2 SVGEGT. The ends lost 5 bases at V and 4 bases at J; junction bases unmatched: 4. The CDR3 spans 14 residues. DNA for the CDR3: TGTGCCAGCAGTGCCCGACTAGCGGGATACGAGCAGTACTTC. Translating it yields CASSARLAGYEQYF.

The chain carries TRBV19 and TRBJ2-3; D gene ambiguous. The CDR3 is 14 residues long. The germline V and J ends were trimmed by 1 base and 2 bases, with 7 bases remaining between them. Germline lookup yields CDR1 LNHDA and CDR2 SQIVND (reference sequence). CDR3 residues: CASSIALNTDTQYF. As DNA, the CDR3 is TGTGCCAGTAGTATAGCACTGAACACAGATACGCAGTATTTT.

The V call is TRBV3-1 (or the pseudogene TRBV3-2), the J call TRBJ2-1; 7 bases line up with TRBD2. The CDR3 has 17 amino acids. In germline, CDR1 is LGHDT, CDR2 YNNKEL (reference sequence). Losses at the gene ends were 0 bases for V and 3 bases for J; bases not matched to a gene: 8. The CDR3 loop is CASSQDLALAGYNEQFF. As DNA, the CDR3 is TGTGCCAGCAGCCAAGATCTCGCATTAGCGGGCTACAATGAGCAGTTCTTC.

This chain joins TRBV9 and TRBJ1-2; D is undetermined. The CDR3 contains 15 residues. From germline, CDR1 is SGDLS and CDR2 YYNGEE. Trimming took off 4 bases at V and 2 bases at J, with 15 bases between the two ends. The CDR3 region is CASSSPKNLNYGYTF. The CDR3 bases are TGTGCCAGCAGCTCCCCCAAGAACCTAAACTATGGCTACACCTTC. The full variable domain, its missing parts supplied by reference TRBV9 and TRBJ1-2, is DSGVTQTPKHLITATGQRVTLRCSPRSGDLSVYWYQQSLDQGLQFLIQYYNGEERAKGNILERFSAQQFPDLHSELNLSSLELGDSALYFCASSSPKNLNYGYTFGSGTRLTVV.